This TCR beta chain comes out of a study of beta chain features in type 1 diabetes. The CDR3 length is 11 residues. Germline V gene data show CDR1 as SNHLY and CDR2 as FYNNEI. V gave up 4 bases and J gave up 6 bases, with 7 bases separating them. Of the isolated RNA, all was reverse transcribed, and so the sequenced material was expressed TCRB transcripts. Libraries were prepared by immunoSEQ multiplex PCR; TCRdb keeps only in-frame clonotypes and omits some of them. The sample comprises around 14,000 clones, over 60% of which are singletons, and roughly 0.5% rests with the top ten. This clone was seen just once. The antigen is not known. Study outcomes and limitations: Patients with Type 1 diabetes showed moderately but significantly shorter TCRB CDR3s in all four CD4+ subsets. Sequencing the cDNA could make cells with high TCR expression show up more than they should.

The receptor comes from a woman aged 18-29 years with type 1 diabetes. This chain uses TRBV2 with TRBJ2-7; D remains ambiguous. Sequencing was carried out using stem cell memory CD4+ T cells from blood. The CDR3 here is CASSVQAEQYF. The CDR3 region has the DNA TGTGCCAGCAGTGTCCAGGCCGAGCAGTACTTC. The full variable domain, with the rest looked up from reference TRBV2 and TRBJ2-7, is EPEVTQTPSHQVTQMGQEVILRCVPISNHLYFYWYRQILGQKVEFLVSFYNNEISEKSEIFDDQFSVERPDGSNFTLKIRSTKLEDSAMYFCASSVQAEQYFGPGTRLTVT.